This TCR beta chain was obtained from a study of T-cell memory formation after mild COVID-19. In this sample, this clonotype turned up many times. Its antigen is as yet unknown. General study findings and limits: Researchers report contracting CD4+ clones mostly in CM and EM, with CD8+ clones in EMRA.

TCRdb re-analysed the 5' RACE reads in MiXCR, keeping a single row per CDR3 protein. The data show over 10,000 distinct CDR3 sequences, with around 12% seen just once and around half held by the top ten. Input material: PBMCs or a T cell subset sorted from them (not recorded which). This TCR derives from an adult woman who had mild COVID-19 (a few samples of this study predate the infection). Cell type and time point are not known.

CDR3 bases: TGCAGTGCTACTACAGGGATTTTCGATTCACCCCTCCACTTT. Protein product: CSATTGIFDSPLHF. The genes are TRBV20-1 and TRBJ1-6; D perhaps matches TRBD1 (6 bases). CDR3 size: 14 residues. V was pared by 4 bases and J by 8 bases, with 15 bases between. CDR1 and CDR2 from the germline V gene are DFQATT and SNEGSKA (reference sequence).